This passage covers 29 T cell receptor beta chains from one sample sequenced in a study of shared clonotypes between healthy human individuals. Terminally differentiated effector memory CD45RA+ cells were excluded by CCR7 positive selection of CD45RO-negative cells. Assay used: immunoSEQ multiplex PCR; TCRdb lists only in-frame clones, some missing. The table records just over 2,000,000 clones, approximately 94% of them present only once. The material sequenced was naive CD8+ T cells sorted from blood. Receptor source: a man aged 18 to 30 in good health.

Comment on this clone: The junction departs from the called germline gene at one end, perhaps through a read error. The V and J genes are TRBV7-7 and TRBJ2-1; TRBD2 agrees at 7 bases. Germline V gene sequence: CDR1 SSHAT, CDR2 FNYEAQ (reference sequence). The CDR3 extends over 16 amino acids. The CDR3 loop is CASSEGGGTGLYEQFF. The CDR3 DNA reads TGTGCTAGCAGCGAGGGCGGGGGAACGGGGCTGTATGAGCAGTTCTTC.

CDR3 bases: TGTGCCAGCAGCCCATACGGCGAGGGAACCTACGAGCAGTACTTC. Translated: CASSPYGEGTYEQYF. The J gene is TRBJ2-7, the V gene TRBV5-6, with D maybe TRBD2 (5 bases). CDR1 is SGHDT, CDR2 YYEEEE, per germline. V gave up 4 bases and J gave up 2 bases, with 16 bases separating them. The CDR3 spans 15 residues.

V gene TRBV27 combines with J gene TRBJ1-1; D gene unclear. Germline CDR1 MNHEY, CDR2 SMNVEV (reference sequence). The CDR3 runs to 12 residues. The V gene lost 8 bases and the J gene lost 7 bases, with 14 bases spanning the gap. The CDR3 protein is CASQSLSGEAFF. CDR3 sequence (DNA): TGTGCCAGCCAATCCTTGAGTGGTGAAGCTTTCTTT.

The chain employs TRBV9 and TRBJ2-1; D is possibly TRBD1 or TRBD2 (5 bases each). The germline V gene has CDR1 SGDLS and CDR2 YYNGEE. The CDR3 has 17 residues. V was shortened by 4 bases and J by 0 bases, with 17 bases between the two germline ends. CDR3 coding DNA: TGTGCCAGCAGCCCTTATGGGGGAACGAGCTCCTACAATGAGCAGTTCTTC. Encoded protein: CASSPYGGTSSYNEQFF.

Remarks on this clone: This sample also contains other DNA sequences that code for the same CDR3. J is TRBJ2-7 and V is TRBV27, with unresolved D. V was shortened by 4 bases and J by 3 bases, with 10 bases between the two germline ends. This CDR3 region has 13 residues. Germline V lookup: CDR1 MNHEY, CDR2 SMNVEV (reference sequence). DNA of the CDR3: TGTGCCAGCAGTTCCCAAGTAGGCTACGAGCAGTACTTC. As protein: CASSSQVGYEQYF.

This chain connects TRBV5-5 to TRBJ1-2, with TRBD1 identical over 9 bases. Trimming took 0 bases from V and 7 from J; bases not matched to a gene: 4. Germline values: CDR1 SGHKS, CDR2 YYEKEE (reference sequence). The CDR3 sequence is 14 residues long. CDR3 protein: CASSLDRGQIGYTF. CDR3 nucleotides: TGTGCCAGCAGCTTGGACAGGGGGCAAATTGGCTACACCTTC.

The rearrangement uses TRBV6-1 and TRBJ1-6; TRBD1 is a possible D gene (5 bases). CDR1 MNHNS and CDR2 SASEGT come from the germline V gene. V dropped 7 bases and J dropped 11 bases, with 18 bases sitting between them. This CDR3 is 14 amino acids long. The CDR3 spells CASTPGPPPPPLHF. DNA of the CDR3: TGTGCCAGCACTCCGGGACCGCCGCCGCCACCCCTCCACTTT.

The chain carries TRBV6-1 and TRBJ1-2, with D unclear. V was cut by 2 bases and J by 7 bases, with 5 bases left in between. The V gene's germline CDR1 is MNHNS and CDR2 SASEGT. This CDR3 contains 11 residues. Here the CDR3 reads CASSESGGYTF. The CDR3 DNA is TGTGCCAGCAGTGAATCTGGTGGCTACACCTTC.

The chain uses TRBV7-2 and TRBJ1-6, with a possible D match to TRBD1 (5 bases). Germline V lookup: CDR1 SGHTA, CDR2 FQGNSA. The CDR3 covers 15 residues. The V end was cut by 0 bases, the J end by 9 bases, with 12 bases between. CDR3 sequence reads: CASSLAWDTGSPLHF. CDR3 bases: TGTGCCAGCAGCTTAGCGTGGGATACAGGTTCACCCCTCCACTTT. The full variable domain, with the rest looked up from reference TRBV7-2 and TRBJ1-6, is GAGVSQSPSNKVTEKGKDVELRCDPISGHTALYWYRQSLGQGLEFLIYFQGNSAPDKSGLPSDRFSAERTGGSVSTLTIQRTQQEDSAVYLCASSLAWDTGSPLHFGNGTRLTVT.

V and J are TRBV28 and TRBJ2-7; TRBD2 might be the D (5 bases). Germline loops: CDR1 MDHEN, CDR2 SYDVKM. Trimming took 3 bases from V and 1 from J, leaving 10 bases between them. This CDR3 is built from 14 residues. The CDR3 is CASSLRRWSYEQYF. CDR3 sequence (DNA): TGTGCCAGCAGTTTGCGGAGGTGGTCCTACGAGCAGTACTTC. The complete variable domain, with remaining parts taken from reference TRBV28 and TRBJ2-7, reads DVKVTQSSRYLVKRTGEKVFLECVQDMDHENMFWYRQDPGLGLRLIYFSYDVKMKEKGDIPEGYSVSREKKERFSLILESASTNQTSMYLCASSLRRWSYEQYFGPGTRLTVT.

V is TRBV28 and J is TRBJ2-7; D is perhaps TRBD1 (5 bases). Trimming left V 8 bases short and J 4 bases short, with 18 bases between. The CDR3 extends over 14 amino acids. Germline V gene data show CDR1 as MDHEN and CDR2 as SYDVKM. The CDR3, as DNA: TGTGCCAGCTCAATGACTGGGGCGACGTACGAGCAGTACTTC. This encodes CASSMTGATYEQYF.

The V and J genes are TRBV4-2 and TRBJ2-6, with a tentative D call TRBD2 (5 bases). The germline V gene has CDR1 LGHNA and CDR2 YNFKEQ. This CDR3 has 17 amino acids. V lost 0 bases, J lost 2 bases, and 11 bases lay in between. CDR3 bases: TGTGCCAGCAGCCAAGATGAGGGTAGCACTGGGGCCAACGTCCTGACTTTC. As protein: CASSQDEGSTGANVLTF.

Turning to this clone: At the DNA level, this CDR3 is encoded by other sequences in the same sample as well. The CDR3 reads CASSLSSGSSYEQYF. CDR3 DNA: TGTGCCAGCAGTTTATCGAGCGGAAGCTCCTACGAGCAGTACTTC. The chain combines TRBV27 with TRBJ2-7; weak D call: TRBD2 (5 bases). The V gene's germline CDR1 is MNHEY and CDR2 SMNVEV (reference sequence). The germline V and J ends were trimmed by 0 bases and 0 bases, with 9 bases remaining between them. This CDR3 has 15 amino acids.

CDR3 residues: CSSDPTGDGNTIYF. The DNA of the CDR3 is TGCAGCTCGGATCCGACAGGGGACGGAAACACCATATATTTT. The chain is built from TRBV29-1 and TRBJ1-3, with 8 positions matching TRBD1. Germline values: CDR1 SQVTM, CDR2 ANQGSEA. This CDR3 is built from 14 residues. V gave up 8 bases and J gave up 4 bases; unmatched junction bases: 10.

The V gene is TRBV25-1, the J gene TRBJ1-6, with D possibly matching TRBD1 (5 bases). Germline V gene sequence: CDR1 MGHDK, CDR2 SYGVNS. V gave up 6 bases and J gave up 8 bases, with 11 bases separating them. This CDR3 region has 13 residues. The CDR3 region has the DNA TGTGCCAGCAGCGTAGGAGGGGATTCACCCCTCCACTTT. Encoded protein: CASSVGGDSPLHF.

J is TRBJ1-1 and V is TRBV28, with a weak D call TRBD1 (6 bases). Germline loops: CDR1 MDHEN, CDR2 SYDVKM. This CDR3 has 15 residues. Trimming removed 6 bases from V and 5 bases from J, with 19 bases in between. The CDR3 protein is CASRDYRVKGTEAFF. For the CDR3, the DNA is TGTGCCAGCAGAGATTACAGGGTAAAGGGGACTGAAGCTTTCTTT.

The chain employs TRBV4-1 and TRBJ2-7; 9 nucleotides agree with TRBD2. Germline V gives CDR1 MGHRA, CDR2 YSYEKL. CDR3 length: 16 residues. V lost 4 bases, J lost 4 bases, and 11 bases stayed unmatched. The CDR3 region has the DNA TGCGCCAGCAGCCCCGTAGCGGGGGTGGGGCCGTACGAGCAGTACTTC. Encoded protein: CASSPVAGVGPYEQYF.

For the CDR3, the DNA is TGCAGCGCCGCAAGGCAGACTAGCACAGATACGCAGTATTTT. Translating gives CSAARQTSTDTQYF. The chain has TRBV29-1 and TRBJ2-3; D is undetermined. CDR1 SQVTM and CDR2 ANQGSEA come from the germline V gene. The CDR3 is 14 amino acids. Trimming took off 7 bases at V and 0 bases at J, with 14 bases between the two ends.

This chain joins TRBV5-6 and TRBJ1-1; 8 bases are a match to TRBD1. Trimming removed 2 bases from V and 0 bases from J; junction bases left unmatched: 6. CDR3 size: 16 residues. In germline, CDR1 is SGHDT, CDR2 YYEEEE. The CDR3 nucleotides read TGTGCCAGCAGCTTTTTGACAGGGGAAATGAACACTGAAGCTTTCTTT. It translates to CASSFLTGEMNTEAFF. The whole variable domain, remainder taken from reference TRBV5-6 and TRBJ1-1, is DAGVTQSPTHLIKTRGQQVTLRCSPKSGHDTVSWYQQALGQGPQFIFQYYEEEERQRGNFPDRFSGHQFPNYSSELNVNALLLGDSALYLCASSFLTGEMNTEAFFGQGTRLTVV.

J is TRBJ1-5 and V is TRBV6-1; unclear D gene. The V end lost 7 bases, the J end lost 2 bases, and 15 bases lay between the germline ends. The CDR3 spans 15 residues. Germline assignment: CDR1 MNHNS and CDR2 SASEGT. CDR3 nucleotide sequence: TGTGCCAGCACCGTGTCAGAGTTTGGCAATCAGCCCCAGCATTTT. Translation gives CASTVSEFGNQPQHF.

J is TRBJ2-5 and V is TRBV21-1. TRBV21-1 is listed as a pseudogene. This CDR3 region has 10 residues. CDR3 protein: CASTWGTQYF. The CDR3 DNA sequence: TGTGCCAGCACCTGGGGGACCCAGTACTTC.

V and J are TRBV4-1 and TRBJ2-1, with 9 positions matching TRBD2. The CDR3 extends over 17 amino acids. Germline V gene lookup returns CDR1 MGHRA and CDR2 YSYEKL. Trimming at V came to 1 base and at J to 7 bases, leaving 11 bases not matched to a gene. The CDR3 DNA sequence: TGCGCCAGCAGCCAAGTCAAGGCGGGACTAGCCGCAAATGAGCAGTTCTTC. Its protein is CASSQVKAGLAANEQFF.

The J gene is TRBJ1-1, the V gene TRBV7-9; the D is unclear. Per germline, CDR1 SEHNR and CDR2 FQNEAQ (reference sequence). The V gene lost 2 bases and the J gene lost 7 bases, with 8 bases spanning the gap. The length of the CDR3 is 12 residues. CDR3 DNA: TGTGCCAGCAGCTTAAGTACGCATGAAGCTTTCTTT. Protein: CASSLSTHEAFF.

The chain has TRBV11-2 and TRBJ2-3; 9 nucleotides match TRBD2. Germline values: CDR1 SGHAT, CDR2 FQNNGV. The CDR3 contains 17 residues. V dropped 5 bases and J dropped 0; count of bases not matched to a gene: 9. This CDR3 is CASSGTVAGGSTDTQYF. In nucleotides, the CDR3 is TGTGCCAGCAGCGGTACGGTCGCGGGAGGGAGCACAGATACGCAGTATTTT.

This clone was recorded only once. The chain has TRBV7-9 and TRBJ1-1; D ambiguous. CDR1 is SEHNR, CDR2 FQNEAQ, per germline (reference sequence). V lost 2 bases, J lost 0 bases, and 7 bases lay in between. This CDR3 comprises 14 residues. DNA of the CDR3: TGTGCCAGCAGCTTAATTTGGCTGAACACTGAAGCTTTCTTT. It yields the protein CASSLIWLNTEAFF.

The V gene is TRBV27, the J gene TRBJ1-2; 8 bases match TRBD1. Germline assignment: CDR1 MNHEY and CDR2 SMNVEV (reference sequence). The trim removed 6 bases at V and 4 bases at J, leaving 10 bases unmatched. CDR3 size: 15 residues. The CDR3 DNA sequence: TGTGCCAGCAGCCCTTCTTCGACAGGGGCCTATGGCTACACCTTC. It yields the protein CASSPSSTGAYGYTF.

The chain employs TRBV9 and TRBJ2-1; 8 bases fit TRBD1. This CDR3 contains 14 residues. Germline V CDR1 and CDR2: SGDLS, YYNGEE. Trimming removed 2 bases from V and 8 bases from J; junction bases left unmatched: 6. Written as DNA, the CDR3 is TGTGCCAGCAGCGTTCCGGACAGGGATGATGAGCAGTTCTTC. This translates into CASSVPDRDDEQFF.

The chain recombines TRBV14 with TRBJ2-1; TRBD2 agrees at 9 bases. Germline V lookup: CDR1 SGHDN, CDR2 FVKESK. Trimming at V came to 0 bases and at J to 0 bases, leaving 6 bases not matched to a gene. The CDR3 is 18 residues long. DNA for the CDR3: TGTGCCAGCAGCCAAGATCCCTCACTAGCGGGCTCCTACAATGAGCAGTTCTTC. Translation: CASSQDPSLAGSYNEQFF.

The chain is built from TRBV10-3 and TRBJ1-2; D uncertain. V was pared by 0 bases and J by 1 base, with 12 bases between. The CDR3 sequence is 16 residues long. Germline V gives CDR1 ENHRY, CDR2 SYGVKD. This CDR3 is CAISESKNGYNYGYTF. As DNA, the CDR3 is TGTGCCATCAGTGAGTCGAAAAACGGATATAACTATGGCTACACCTTC.